A single sample gave rise to the 32 T cell receptor beta chains below, sequenced in a study of T cell responses to AZD1222 COVID-19 vaccine. Generated by immunoSEQ multiplex PCR, the TCRdb table keeps only in-frame clones and is missing some. This table has about 29,000 clones, roughly 93% appearing once. The sample in question was peripheral blood, obtained on day 0 of AZD1222 vaccination. The receptors originated from an adult in good health.

This rearrangement joins TRBV6-2 or TRBV6-3 to TRBJ1-6; maybe TRBD1 (5 bases). The V gene's germline CDR1 is MNHEY and CDR2 SVGEGT. The CDR3 has 14 residues. Trimming shortened V by 4 bases and J by 5 bases, and 9 bases separated the two germline ends. CDR3: CASSWTPDNSPLHF. Written as DNA, the CDR3 is TGTGCCAGCAGTTGGACACCAGATAATTCACCCCTCCACTTT.

V and J are TRBV5-6 and TRBJ1-2; D is unclear. The CDR3 covers 14 residues. Germline values: CDR1 SGHDT, CDR2 YYEEEE. V was shortened by 2 bases and J by 3 bases, with 11 bases between the two germline ends. The CDR3 bases are TGTGCCAGCAGCTTTCCCCGGCAGGACTATGGCTACACCTTC. It yields the protein CASSFPRQDYGYTF.

The V and J genes are TRBV3-1 (or the pseudogene TRBV3-2) and TRBJ1-5; the D is unclear. CDR1 LGHDT and CDR2 YNNKEL come from the germline V gene (reference sequence). V lost 4 bases and J lost 7, with 14 bases in between. The CDR3 loop spans 14 amino acids. CDR3 in amino acids: CASSPHGVGQPQHF. As DNA, the CDR3 is TGTGCCAGCAGCCCTCACGGGGTAGGACAGCCCCAGCATTTT.

The chain is built from TRBV5-6 and TRBJ2-5; 11 nucleotides line up with TRBD1. This CDR3 spans 17 amino acids. Germline CDR1 SGHDT, CDR2 YYEEEE. Germline trimming cut 5 bases from V and 5 bases from J; bases unmatched to any gene: 14. Here the CDR3 DNA reads TGTGCCAGCAGTCTAAGGACAGGGGGCAGAACCCAGGAGACCCAGTACTTC. It is translated as CASSLRTGGRTQETQYF.

The rearrangement links TRBV7-2 to TRBJ2-7, with 9 bases lining up with TRBD2. J lost 5 bases, V lost 4 bases, and 9 bases had no gene match. In germline, CDR1 is SGHTA, CDR2 FQGNSA. CDR3 length: 15 residues. CDR3 loop: CASSSFGASGNEQYF. The CDR3 DNA reads TGTGCCAGCAGCTCGTTTGGGGCTAGCGGGAACGAGCAGTACTTC.

J is TRBJ2-1 and V is TRBV7-8; D is undetermined. Between the trimmed V and J ends, which lost 5 bases and 8 bases, there was a span of 7 bases. From germline, CDR1 is SGHVS and CDR2 FQNEAQ. This CDR3 has 11 residues. CDR3 in amino acids: CASSRHDEQFF. The CDR3 DNA follows: TGTGCCAGCAGCCGGCACGATGAGCAGTTCTTC. Complete variable domain (other parts from reference TRBV7-8 and TRBJ2-1): GAGVSQSPRYKVAKRGQDVALRCDPISGHVSLFWYQQALGQGPEFLTYFQNEAQLDKSGLPSDRFFAERPEGSVSTLKIQRTQQEDSAVYLCASSRHDEQFFGPGTRLTVL.

The chain couples TRBV6-1 to TRBJ2-7; possibly TRBD2 for D (6 bases). The germline V and J ends were trimmed by 4 bases and 4 bases, with 23 bases remaining between them. There are 17 residues in the CDR3. CDR1 is MNHNS, CDR2 SASEGT, per germline. The CDR3 loop reads CASSGRTGTLGGYEQYF. The CDR3 DNA follows: TGTGCCAGCAGTGGGCGAACTGGGACTCTGGGTGGTTACGAGCAGTACTTC.

The chain is built from TRBV6-5 and TRBJ2-7, with TRBD2 identical over 10 bases. After removal of 6 bases from V and 4 bases from J, the junction contained 3 bases not matched to a gene. Per germline, CDR1 MNHEY and CDR2 SVGAGI. The CDR3 spans 13 residues. CDR3 nucleotides: TGTGCCAGCAGCAAGCGGGAGGGGTACGAGCAGTACTTC. This gives the protein CASSKREGYEQYF.

The V and J genes are TRBV30 and TRBJ1-2, with a possible D match to TRBD1 (6 bases). CDR3 length: 13 amino acids. V was clipped by 0 bases and J by 11 bases, with 16 bases between them. Germline V gene data show CDR1 as GTSNPN and CDR2 as SVGIG (reference sequence). CDR3 protein: CAWSVKGEHSYTF. DNA of the CDR3: TGTGCCTGGAGTGTAAAGGGGGAGCATAGTTACACCTTC.

Only one count was recorded for this clone. Other nucleotide sequences from this sample produce the same CDR3. This chain joins TRBV15 and TRBJ1-6, with 8 bases identical to TRBD1. CDR3 length: 20 residues. The germline CDR1 and CDR2 sequences are LNHNV and YYDKDF (reference sequence). V shed 3 bases, J shed 7 bases, and the junction held 20 bases outside the gene matches. CDR3 nucleotides: TGTGCCACCAGCAGCGACAAGCAGTTCGTCAGGGGGCCGGGGAATTCACCCCTCCACTTT. This sequence encodes CATSSDKQFVRGPGNSPLHF.

The chain carries TRBV7-6 and TRBJ1-5; D gene unclear. Germline-derived CDR1 and CDR2 are SGHVS and FNYEAQ. The CDR3 runs to 13 residues. V dropped 1 base and J dropped 4 bases, with 5 bases sitting between them. The CDR3 DNA reads as TGTGCCAGCAGCTTAGGCAGGAATCAGCCCCAGCATTTT. As protein: CASSLGRNQPQHF.

The rearrangement uses TRBV10-3 and TRBJ2-7; no reliable D call. Germline CDR1 and CDR2: ENHRY and SYGVKD. The CDR3 runs to 12 residues. Between the trimmed V and J ends, which lost 6 bases and 0 bases, there was a span of 6 bases. The CDR3 sequence: CAIRGFSYEQYF. The CDR3 DNA reads TGTGCCATCAGGGGGTTCTCCTACGAGCAGTACTTC.

The chain has TRBV10-1 and TRBJ1-6; D not certain. The CDR3 has 14 amino acids. CDR1 and CDR2 from the germline V gene are WNHNN and SYGVQD (reference sequence). V was clipped by 10 bases and J by 8 bases, with 18 bases between them. The CDR3 loop reads CATRNGRRHSPLHF. DNA for the CDR3: TGCGCCACCCGGAACGGAAGACGGCATTCACCCCTCCACTTT.

The chain employs TRBV5-5 and TRBJ1-2; 8 positions match TRBD1. With V trimmed by 4 bases and J by 6 bases, 11 bases remained unmatched. The CDR3 is 15 residues long. Germline-derived CDR1 and CDR2 are SGHKS and YYEKEE (reference sequence). The CDR3 DNA follows: TGTGCCAGCAGCCCGCAGGGGGCGCAGTGGAATGGCTACACCTTC. It encodes CASSPQGAQWNGYTF.

In its sample, this clone was seen once. The rearrangement uses TRBV5-6 and TRBJ2-1; tentative D call: TRBD1 (6 bases). Germline CDR1 SGHDT, CDR2 YYEEEE. The CDR3 is 13 amino acids. The V and J ends lost 7 bases and 6 bases respectively, with 14 bases between them. The chain's CDR3 is CASETGGVNEQFF. The CDR3 nucleotides read TGTGCCAGCGAGACAGGTGGGGTCAATGAGCAGTTCTTC.

The V and J genes are TRBV3-1 (or the pseudogene TRBV3-2) and TRBJ2-7; D might be TRBD2 (6 bases). Germline V gene data show CDR1 as LGHDT and CDR2 as YNNKEL (reference sequence). CDR3 size: 13 residues. The CDR3 sequence: CSTGRGTTSEQYF. The CDR3 bases are TGTTCCACGGGGCGGGGAACGACATCCGAGCAGTACTTC.

V usage is TRBV5-1 and J usage is TRBJ2-2, with TRBD1 matching 9 bases. J gave up 6 bases and V 0 bases, and 3 bases lay outside the gene matches. CDR1 and CDR2 from the germline V gene are SGHRS and YFSETQ. This CDR3 contains 15 residues. DNA for the CDR3: TGCGCCAGCAGCTTGGGACAGGGGGATGCCGGGGAGCTGTTTTTT. Protein product: CASSLGQGDAGELFF.

This rearrangement joins TRBV30 to TRBJ1-2; D may be TRBD1 (6 bases). Germline CDR1 and CDR2: GTSNPN and SVGIG (reference sequence). Trimming took off 3 bases at V and 3 bases at J, with 11 bases between the two ends. This CDR3 is 13 amino acids long. The CDR3 nucleotides are TGTGCCTGGAGGAGGGGGAGCGACTATGGCTACACCTTC. It specifies CAWRRGSDYGYTF.

The chain combines TRBV19 with TRBJ2-7, with D perhaps matching TRBD1 or TRBD2 (5 bases each). The CDR3 extends over 17 amino acids. CDR1 is LNHDA and CDR2 is SQIVND in the germline V gene (reference sequence). Deletions cut 3 bases from V and 0 bases from J, with 18 bases between. CDR3 region: CASSMDSGTANSYEQYF. The CDR3 nucleotides read TGTGCCAGTAGTATGGACTCCGGGACGGCGAACTCCTACGAGCAGTACTTC. Based on the CDR3 plus reference TRBV19 and TRBJ2-7, the full variable domain is DGGITQSPKYLFRKEGQNVTLSCEQNLNHDAMYWYRQDPGQGLRLIYYSQIVNDFQKGDIAEGYSVSREKKESFPLTVTSAQKNPTAFYLCASSMDSGTANSYEQYFGPGTRLTVT.

The chain combines TRBV7-8 with TRBJ1-6; D uncertain. The CDR3 is made up of 14 amino acids. The germline gives CDR1 SGHVS, CDR2 FQNEAQ. Trimming stripped 2 bases from V and 6 bases from J, with 8 bases between. The CDR3 loop is CASSLPGFNSPLHF. CDR3 DNA sequence: TGTGCCAGCAGCTTACCGGGATTTAATTCACCCCTCCACTTT.

The chain carries TRBV19 and TRBJ2-1, with 9 bases matching TRBD2. In germline, CDR1 is LNHDA, CDR2 SQIVND (reference sequence). Trimming took 5 bases from V and 7 from J; bases not matched to a gene: 9. This CDR3 region has 15 residues. CDR3 bases: TGTGCCAGTAGTCTAGCGGGAAGGTCCCCTAATGAGCAGTTCTTC. Translating gives CASSLAGRSPNEQFF.

V gene TRBV23-1 combines with J gene TRBJ1-1; TRBD1 agrees at 9 bases. TRBV23-1 is an ORF; its function is uncertain. Trimming cost V 0 bases and J 3 bases; bases outside gene matches: 8. CDR3 length equals 17 residues. CDR3 residues: CASSQSPDRGIYTEAFF. Here the CDR3 DNA reads TGCGCCAGCAGTCAATCCCCGGACAGGGGCATCTACACTGAAGCTTTCTTT.

The chain employs TRBV19 and TRBJ2-6; TRBD1 is a possible D gene (6 bases). The ends were cut back, 8 bases at V and 0 bases at J, with 17 bases in the middle. CDR3 length: 17 amino acids. Germline CDR1 and CDR2: LNHDA and SQIVND (reference sequence). The CDR3 is CASGQFLAPSGANVLTF. The CDR3 DNA sequence: TGTGCCAGTGGACAGTTTTTAGCCCCCTCTGGGGCCAACGTCCTGACTTTC.

The CDR3 DNA is TGTGCCAGCAGTTATCGGGAGCGGGATGAGCAGTTCTTC. Amino acids: CASSYRERDEQFF. The chain combines TRBV6-5 with TRBJ2-1; TRBD2 is a possible D gene (6 bases). The CDR3 spans 13 residues. V was shortened by 3 bases and J by 8 bases, with 11 bases between the two germline ends. Germline CDR1 reads MNHEY; CDR2 reads SVGAGI.

This chain connects TRBV10-1 to TRBJ2-1, with a possible D match to TRBD2 (5 bases). The CDR3 consists of 13 residues. The V and J ends lost 6 bases and 4 bases respectively, with 10 bases between them. Germline-derived CDR1 and CDR2 are WNHNN and SYGVQD (reference sequence). This chain's CDR3 is CASREVGYNEQFF. The CDR3 DNA sequence: TGCGCCAGCAGGGAGGTGGGTTACAATGAGCAGTTCTTC.

V gene TRBV10-1 combines with J gene TRBJ1-4; D remains unclear. CDR1 WNHNN and CDR2 SYGVQD come from the germline V gene (reference sequence). The V and J ends lost 8 bases and 0 bases respectively, with 16 bases between them. This CDR3 is 16 amino acids long. This CDR3 reads CASLHDAATTNEKLFF. CDR3 DNA: TGCGCCAGCCTTCACGACGCAGCCACAACTAATGAAAAACTGTTTTTT.

V gene TRBV18 combines with J gene TRBJ2-1; the D gene is possibly TRBD1 (6 bases). CDR3 size: 15 residues. V gave up 3 bases and J gave up 5 bases, with 14 bases separating them. Germline-derived CDR1 and CDR2 are KGHSH and LQKENI. This CDR3 is CASSPQRGKDNEQFF. The CDR3 nucleotides read TGTGCCAGCTCACCCCAAAGGGGGAAAGACAATGAGCAGTTCTTC.

The chain employs TRBV5-1 and TRBJ1-2; D possibly corresponds to TRBD1 (5 bases). In germline, CDR1 is SGHRS, CDR2 YFSETQ. This CDR3 spans 13 amino acids. V was clipped by 0 bases and J by 3 bases, with 6 bases between them. CDR3 DNA sequence: TGCGCCAGCAGCTTGGCACAGGACTATGGCTACACCTTC. Translating gives CASSLAQDYGYTF.

This sequence joins TRBV30 and TRBJ2-5; 8 nucleotides agree with TRBD2. The CDR3 is 14 residues long. Germline V gene lookup returns CDR1 GTSNPN and CDR2 SVGIG (reference sequence). The J segment lost 2 bases and the V segment lost 2 bases, leaving 4 bases of the junction unmatched. CDR3 nucleotides: TGTGCCTGGAGTAAGGGACTAGGACAAGAGACCCAGTACTTC. Protein sequence: CAWSKGLGQETQYF.

This clone was seen only once. The J gene is TRBJ2-1, the V gene TRBV5-1; TRBD2 matches 8 bases. This CDR3 has 19 amino acids. Germline loops: CDR1 SGHRS, CDR2 YFSETQ. After removal of 2 bases from V and 0 bases from J, the junction contained 13 bases not matched to a gene. For the CDR3, the DNA is TGCGCCAGCAGCTTAAGCCCCTCCGGGACTAGGAGCTCCTACAATGAGCAGTTCTTC. It yields the protein CASSLSPSGTRSSYNEQFF.

The rearrangement joins TRBV6-2 or TRBV6-3 to TRBJ2-1; D gene uncertain. Germline-derived CDR1 and CDR2 are MNHEY and SVGEGT. The germline V and J ends were trimmed by 6 bases and 1 base, with 16 bases remaining between them. This CDR3 region has 16 residues. The CDR3 spells CASSPEFPKSYNEQFF. The CDR3 DNA sequence: TGTGCCAGCAGCCCCGAGTTTCCCAAGTCCTACAATGAGCAGTTCTTC.

V and J are TRBV9 and TRBJ1-5; maybe TRBD1 (6 bases). Germline loops: CDR1 SGDLS, CDR2 YYNGEE. This CDR3 contains 16 residues. V was cut by 4 bases and J by 1 base, with 15 bases left in between. CDR3 sequence (DNA): TGTGCCAGCAGCAAAACCGGGACAAGCAGCAATCAGCCCCAGCATTTT. Translating it yields CASSKTGTSSNQPQHF. The full variable domain, rest sourced from reference TRBV9 and TRBJ1-5, is DSGVTQTPKHLITATGQRVTLRCSPRSGDLSVYWYQQSLDQGLQFLIQYYNGEERAKGNILERFSAQQFPDLHSELNLSSLELGDSALYFCASSKTGTSSNQPQHFGDGTRLSIL.